This T cell receptor (beta chain) was captured in a study of blood T cell repertoires in COVID-19. Germline values: CDR1 SNHLY, CDR2 FYNNEI. This CDR3 region has 14 residues. Germline trimming cut 6 bases from V and 1 base from J; bases unmatched to any gene: 5. Profiling relied on immunoSEQ multiplex PCR, and the TCRdb table lists in-frame clones only, not all of them. The table lists a few hundred thousand clones, 92% of them singletons, with less than 20% in the top ten. Participants were placed into cohorts based on the clinical history they reported. The clonotype was recovered from a woman aged 30 to 39 who had recovered from COVID-19. The sample comprised PBMCs or T cells enriched from blood (not recorded which). This rearrangement joins TRBV2 to TRBJ2-5; 7 nucleotides align to TRBD1. This CDR3 reads CASSLQGSQETQYF. The CDR3 DNA reads TGTGCCAGCAGCCTACAGGGGTCCCAAGAGACCCAGTACTTC.